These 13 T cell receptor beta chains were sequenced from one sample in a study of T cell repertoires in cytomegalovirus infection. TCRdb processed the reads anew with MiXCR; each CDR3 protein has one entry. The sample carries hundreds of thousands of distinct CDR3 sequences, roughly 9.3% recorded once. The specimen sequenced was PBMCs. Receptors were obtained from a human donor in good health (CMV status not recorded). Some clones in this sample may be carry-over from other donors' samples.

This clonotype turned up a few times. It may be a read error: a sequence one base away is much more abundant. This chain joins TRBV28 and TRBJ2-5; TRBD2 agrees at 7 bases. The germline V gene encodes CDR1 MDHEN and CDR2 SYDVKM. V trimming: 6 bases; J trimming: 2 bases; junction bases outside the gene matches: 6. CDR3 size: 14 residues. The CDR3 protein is CASSLSGAQETQYF. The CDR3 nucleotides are TGTGCCAGCAGCCTGAGCGGGGCTCAAGAGACCCAGTACTTC.

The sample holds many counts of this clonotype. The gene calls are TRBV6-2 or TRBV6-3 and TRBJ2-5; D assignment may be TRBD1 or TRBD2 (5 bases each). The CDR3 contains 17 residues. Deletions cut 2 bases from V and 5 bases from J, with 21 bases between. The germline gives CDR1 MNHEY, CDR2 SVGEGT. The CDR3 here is CASSYGTYGHVEETQYF. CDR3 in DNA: TGTGCCAGCAGTTACGGGACCTATGGCCACGTCGAGGAGACCCAGTACTTC.

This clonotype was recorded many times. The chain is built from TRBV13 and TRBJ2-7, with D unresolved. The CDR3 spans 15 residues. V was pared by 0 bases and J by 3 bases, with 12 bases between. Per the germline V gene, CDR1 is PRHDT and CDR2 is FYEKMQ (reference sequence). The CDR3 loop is CASSLGEGRDYEQYF. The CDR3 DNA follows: TGTGCCAGCAGCTTAGGGGAAGGCAGAGACTACGAGCAGTACTTC.

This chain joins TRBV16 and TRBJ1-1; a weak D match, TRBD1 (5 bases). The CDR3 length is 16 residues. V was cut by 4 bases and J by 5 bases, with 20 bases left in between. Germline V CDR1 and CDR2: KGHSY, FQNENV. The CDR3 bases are TGTGCCAGCAGCCGGTCCCGGGACCCGGGAGGGACTGAAGCTTTCTTT. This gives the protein CASSRSRDPGGTEAFF.

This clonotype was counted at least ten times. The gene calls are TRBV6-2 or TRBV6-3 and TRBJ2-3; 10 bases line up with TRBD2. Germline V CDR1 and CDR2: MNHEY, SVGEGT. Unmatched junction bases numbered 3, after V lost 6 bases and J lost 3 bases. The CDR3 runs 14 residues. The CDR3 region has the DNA TGTGCCAGCAGCTCGGGACTAGCGACAGATACGCAGTATTTT. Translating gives CASSSGLATDTQYF.

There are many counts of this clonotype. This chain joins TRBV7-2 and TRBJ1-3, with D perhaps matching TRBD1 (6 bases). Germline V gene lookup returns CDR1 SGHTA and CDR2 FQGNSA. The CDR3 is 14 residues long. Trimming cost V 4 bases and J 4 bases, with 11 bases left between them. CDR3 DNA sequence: TGTGCCAGCAGCTCCAGGACAGTCGGAAACACCATATATTTT. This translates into CASSSRTVGNTIYF.

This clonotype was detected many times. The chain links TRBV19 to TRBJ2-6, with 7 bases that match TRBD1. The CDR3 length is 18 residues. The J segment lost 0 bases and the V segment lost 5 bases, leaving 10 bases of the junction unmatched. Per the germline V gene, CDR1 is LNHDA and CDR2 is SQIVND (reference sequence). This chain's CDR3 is CASSRDSTAPSGANVLTF. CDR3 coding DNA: TGTGCCAGTAGTCGGGACAGCACTGCTCCCTCTGGGGCCAACGTCCTGACTTTC.

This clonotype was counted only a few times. The CDR3 DNA is TGTGCCAGCAGCACCGACAGGGGGCGAGAGACCCAGTACTTC. This translates into CASSTDRGRETQYF. This rearrangement joins TRBV7-2 to TRBJ2-5, with 10 bases that match TRBD1. The J segment lost 4 bases and the V segment lost 5 bases, leaving 4 bases of the junction unmatched. Germline lookup yields CDR1 SGHTA and CDR2 FQGNSA. There are 14 residues in the CDR3.

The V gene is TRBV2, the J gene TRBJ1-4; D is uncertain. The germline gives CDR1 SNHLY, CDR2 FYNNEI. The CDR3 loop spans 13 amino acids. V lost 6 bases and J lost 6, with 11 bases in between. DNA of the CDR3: TGTGCCAGCAGGAGAGGGATGGATGAAAAACTGTTTTTT. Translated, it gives CASRRGMDEKLFF.

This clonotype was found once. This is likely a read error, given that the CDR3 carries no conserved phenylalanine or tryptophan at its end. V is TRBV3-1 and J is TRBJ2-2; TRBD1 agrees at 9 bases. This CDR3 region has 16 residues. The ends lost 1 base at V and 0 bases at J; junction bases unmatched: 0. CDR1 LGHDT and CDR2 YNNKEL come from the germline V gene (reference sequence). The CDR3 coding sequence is TGTGCCAGCAGCCAAGGGACAGGGGCGAACACCGGGGAGCTGTTTTAT. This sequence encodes CASSQGTGANTGELFY.

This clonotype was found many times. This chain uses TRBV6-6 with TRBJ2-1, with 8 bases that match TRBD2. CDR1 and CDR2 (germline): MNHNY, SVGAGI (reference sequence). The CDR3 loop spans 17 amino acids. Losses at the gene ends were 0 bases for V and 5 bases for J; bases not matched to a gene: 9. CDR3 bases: TGTGCCAGCAGTTACTCGATGACGGGGGGGCTCGACAATGAGCAGTTCTTC. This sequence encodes CASSYSMTGGLDNEQFF.

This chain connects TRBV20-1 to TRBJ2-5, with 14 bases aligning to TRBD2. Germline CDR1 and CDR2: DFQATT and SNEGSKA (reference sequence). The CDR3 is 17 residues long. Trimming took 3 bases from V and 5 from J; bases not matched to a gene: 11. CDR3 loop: CSARGPTSGGVWETQYF. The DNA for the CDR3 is TGCAGTGCTAGGGGGCCGACTAGCGGGGGGGTCTGGGAGACCCAGTACTTC.

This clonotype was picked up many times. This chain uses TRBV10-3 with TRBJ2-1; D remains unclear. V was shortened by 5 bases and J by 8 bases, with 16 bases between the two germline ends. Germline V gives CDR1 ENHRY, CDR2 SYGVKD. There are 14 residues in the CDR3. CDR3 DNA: TGTGCCATCAGTACAAGTCACTCTCAGGATGAGCAGTTCTTC. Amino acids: CAISTSHSQDEQFF.